This TCR beta chain comes out of a study of tissue T cells after allogeneic stem cell transplantation. Study background: Steroid-refractory graft-versus-host disease after allogeneic hematopoietic cell transplant qualified adults for prospective research-autopsy enrollment. Gastrointestinal graft-versus-host disease was present in all patients, each treated with several therapy lines. The study, taken as a whole, reports: In patients and mice, blood and spleen missed much of tissue repertoire.

Data came from immunoSEQ multiplex PCR; TCRdb stores just in-frame clones and leaves some out. This repertoire shows fewer than 30,000 clones, about 85% found once; its top ten account for over 3%. CDR3 length equals 16 residues. Germline CDR1 and CDR2: MGHRA and YSYEKL. J was trimmed by 8 bases and V by 0 bases; bases with no gene match: 4. Note on this clone: Its antigen is undetermined.

This receptor was obtained from a woman aged 18-49 years who later had graft-versus-host disease after an allogeneic stem cell transplant. This rearrangement joins TRBV4-1 to TRBJ2-1, with 13 bases fitting TRBD2. This material consisted of blood, taken before transplantation. This chain's CDR3 is CASSQEGLAGVYEQFF. In DNA, the CDR3 is TGCGCCAGCAGCCAAGAAGGACTAGCGGGGGTGTATGAGCAGTTCTTC.